This T cell receptor beta chain is drawn from a study of a mutant IDH1 vaccine in newly diagnosed glioma. To note about this clone: The antigen is undetermined.

The protocol was immunoSEQ multiplex PCR, while the TCRdb copy is restricted to in-frame clones and leaves out a portion. The sample contains fewer than 75,000 clones, roughly 83% of which appear only once. Time point noted: week 11, during vaccination. Every vaccine dose comprised 300 ug of mutant IDH1 20-mer peptide plus topical imiquimod. The starting material was PBMCs, obtained from a glioma patient whose treatment included an IDH1 peptide vaccine. The clonotype originates from a woman aged 50 to 65 with glioma.

This CDR3 is CASSFLPIGEQYF. CDR3 coding DNA: TGTGCCAGCAGCTTCCTCCCTATAGGCGAGCAGTACTTC. The genes are TRBV5-8 and TRBJ2-7; D gene ambiguous. The CDR3 is 13 amino acids. Germline assignment: CDR1 SGHTS and CDR2 YDEGEE. The V end was cut by 2 bases, the J end by 6 bases, with 12 bases between.